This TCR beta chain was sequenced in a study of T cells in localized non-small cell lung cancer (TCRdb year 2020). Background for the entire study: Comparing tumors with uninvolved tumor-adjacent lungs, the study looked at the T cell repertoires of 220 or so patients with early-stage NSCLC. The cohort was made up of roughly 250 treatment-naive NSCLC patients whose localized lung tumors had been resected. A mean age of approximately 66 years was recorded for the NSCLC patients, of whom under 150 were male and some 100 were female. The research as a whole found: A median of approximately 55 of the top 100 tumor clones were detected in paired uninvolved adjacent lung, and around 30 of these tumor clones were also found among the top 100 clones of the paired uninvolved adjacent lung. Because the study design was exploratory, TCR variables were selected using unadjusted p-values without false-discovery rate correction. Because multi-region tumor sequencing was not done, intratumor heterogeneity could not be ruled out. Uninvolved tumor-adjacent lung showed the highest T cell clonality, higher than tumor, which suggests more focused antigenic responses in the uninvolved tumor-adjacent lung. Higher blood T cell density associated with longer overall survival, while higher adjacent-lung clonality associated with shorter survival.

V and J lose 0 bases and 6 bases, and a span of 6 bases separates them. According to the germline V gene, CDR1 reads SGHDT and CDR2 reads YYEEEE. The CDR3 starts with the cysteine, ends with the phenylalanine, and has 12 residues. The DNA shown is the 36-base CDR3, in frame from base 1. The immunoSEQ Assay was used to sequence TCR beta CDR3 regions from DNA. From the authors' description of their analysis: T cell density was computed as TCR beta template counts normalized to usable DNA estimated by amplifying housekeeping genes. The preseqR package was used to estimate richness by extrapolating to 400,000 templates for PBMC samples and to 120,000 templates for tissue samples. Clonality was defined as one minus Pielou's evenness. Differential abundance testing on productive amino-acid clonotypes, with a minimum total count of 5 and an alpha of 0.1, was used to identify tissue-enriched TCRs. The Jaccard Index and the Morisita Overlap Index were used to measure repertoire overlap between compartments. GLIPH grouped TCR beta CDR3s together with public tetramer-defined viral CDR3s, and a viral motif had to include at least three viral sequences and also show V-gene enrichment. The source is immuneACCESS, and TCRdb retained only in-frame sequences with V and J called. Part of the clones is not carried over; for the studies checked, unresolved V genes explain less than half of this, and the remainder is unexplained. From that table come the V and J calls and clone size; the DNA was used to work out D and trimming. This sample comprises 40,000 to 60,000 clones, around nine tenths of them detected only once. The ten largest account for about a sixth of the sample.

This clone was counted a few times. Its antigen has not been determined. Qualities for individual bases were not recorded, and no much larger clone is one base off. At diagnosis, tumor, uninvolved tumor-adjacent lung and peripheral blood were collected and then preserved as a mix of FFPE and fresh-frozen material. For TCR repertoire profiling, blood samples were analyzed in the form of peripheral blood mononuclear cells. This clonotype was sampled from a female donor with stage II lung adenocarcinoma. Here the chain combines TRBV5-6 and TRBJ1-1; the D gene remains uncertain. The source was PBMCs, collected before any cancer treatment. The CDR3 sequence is CASSLVTAEAFF. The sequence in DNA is TGTGCCAGCAGCTTGGTAACCGCTGAAGCTTTCTTT.